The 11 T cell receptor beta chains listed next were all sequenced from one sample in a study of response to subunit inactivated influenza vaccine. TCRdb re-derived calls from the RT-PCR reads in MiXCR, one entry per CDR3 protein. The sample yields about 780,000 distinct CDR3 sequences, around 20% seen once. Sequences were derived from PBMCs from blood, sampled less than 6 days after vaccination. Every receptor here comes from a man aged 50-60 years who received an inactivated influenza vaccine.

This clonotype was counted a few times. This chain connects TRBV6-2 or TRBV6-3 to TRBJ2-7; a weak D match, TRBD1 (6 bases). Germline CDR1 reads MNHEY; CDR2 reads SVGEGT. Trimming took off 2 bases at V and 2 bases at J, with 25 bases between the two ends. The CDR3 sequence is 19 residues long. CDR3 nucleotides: TGTGCCAGCAGTTACCCGACGCCAGGGCAGGGGAGAGGAACCTACGAGCAGTACTTC. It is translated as CASSYPTPGQGRGTYEQYF.

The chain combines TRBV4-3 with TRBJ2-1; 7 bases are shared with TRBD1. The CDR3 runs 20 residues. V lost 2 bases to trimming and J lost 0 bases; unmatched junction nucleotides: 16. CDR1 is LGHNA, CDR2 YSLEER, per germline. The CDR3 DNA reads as TGCGCCAGCAGCCAATTAGGAAGGGGGCCGTTTCTCTCCTCCTACAATGAGCAGTTCTTC. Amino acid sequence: CASSQLGRGPFLSSYNEQFF.

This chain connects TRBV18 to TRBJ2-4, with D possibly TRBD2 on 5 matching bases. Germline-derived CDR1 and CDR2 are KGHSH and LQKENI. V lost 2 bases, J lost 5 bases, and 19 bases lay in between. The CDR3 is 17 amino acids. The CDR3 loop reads CASSPEGLGRIENIQYF. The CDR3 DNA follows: TGTGCCAGCTCACCAGAAGGGTTAGGGAGAATCGAAAACATTCAGTACTTC. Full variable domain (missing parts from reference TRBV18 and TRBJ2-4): NAGVMQNPRHLVRRRGQEARLRCSPMKGHSHVYWYRQLPEEGLKFMVYLQKENIIDESGMPKERFSAEFPKEGPSILRIQQVVRGDSAAYFCASSPEGLGRIENIQYFGAGTRLSVL.

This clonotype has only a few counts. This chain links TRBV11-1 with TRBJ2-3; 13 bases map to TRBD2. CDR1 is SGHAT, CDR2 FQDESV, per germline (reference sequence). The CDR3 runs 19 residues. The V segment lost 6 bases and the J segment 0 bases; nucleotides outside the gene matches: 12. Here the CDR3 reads CASSTGHSGLAGSTDTQYF. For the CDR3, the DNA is TGTGCCAGCAGTACAGGACATTCGGGACTAGCGGGAAGCACAGATACGCAGTATTTT.

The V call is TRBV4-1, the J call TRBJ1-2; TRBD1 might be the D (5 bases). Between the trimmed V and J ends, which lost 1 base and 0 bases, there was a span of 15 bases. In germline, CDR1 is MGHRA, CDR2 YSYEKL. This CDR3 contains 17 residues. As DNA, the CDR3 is TGCGCCAGCAGCCAAGTACAGGCCTTATTAGCTAACTATGGCTACACCTTC. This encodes CASSQVQALLANYGYTF.

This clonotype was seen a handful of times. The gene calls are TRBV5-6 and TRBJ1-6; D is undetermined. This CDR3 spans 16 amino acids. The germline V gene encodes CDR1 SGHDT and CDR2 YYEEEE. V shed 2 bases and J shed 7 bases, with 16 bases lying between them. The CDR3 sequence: CASSFLSARGNSPLHF. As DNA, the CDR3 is TGTGCCAGCAGCTTCTTGTCTGCCCGAGGGAATTCACCCCTCCACTTT.

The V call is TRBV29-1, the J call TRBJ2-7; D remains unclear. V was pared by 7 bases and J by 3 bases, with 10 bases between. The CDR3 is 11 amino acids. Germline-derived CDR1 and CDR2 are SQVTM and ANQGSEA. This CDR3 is CSAVQHYEQYF. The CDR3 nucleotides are TGCAGCGCCGTTCAGCACTACGAGCAGTACTTC.

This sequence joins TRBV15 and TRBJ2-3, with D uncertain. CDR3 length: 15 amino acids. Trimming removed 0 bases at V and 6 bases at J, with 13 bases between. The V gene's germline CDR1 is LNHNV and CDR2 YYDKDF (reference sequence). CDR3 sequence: CATSRDGRSKDTQYF. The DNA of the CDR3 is TGTGCCACCAGCAGAGATGGGCGGTCAAAGGATACGCAGTATTTT.

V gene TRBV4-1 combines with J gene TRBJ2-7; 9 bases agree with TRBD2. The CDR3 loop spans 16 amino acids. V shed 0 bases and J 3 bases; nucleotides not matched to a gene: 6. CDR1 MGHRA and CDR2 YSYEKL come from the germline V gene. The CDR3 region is CASSQDQVAGDYEQYF. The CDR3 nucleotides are TGCGCCAGCAGCCAAGATCAAGTAGCGGGAGACTACGAGCAGTACTTC.

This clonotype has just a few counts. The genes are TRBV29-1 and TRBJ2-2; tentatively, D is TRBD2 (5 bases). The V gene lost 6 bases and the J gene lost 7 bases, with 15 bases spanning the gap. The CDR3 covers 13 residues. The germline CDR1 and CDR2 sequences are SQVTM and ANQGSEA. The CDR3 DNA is TGCAGCGTCCTCGCGGGTTATGGCGGGGAGCTGTTTTTT. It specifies CSVLAGYGGELFF.

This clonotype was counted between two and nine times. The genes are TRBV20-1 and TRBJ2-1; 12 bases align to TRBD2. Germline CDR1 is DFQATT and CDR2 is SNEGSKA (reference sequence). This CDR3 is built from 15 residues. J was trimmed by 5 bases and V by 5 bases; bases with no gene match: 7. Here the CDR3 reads CSALRTSGKDNEQFF. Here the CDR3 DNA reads TGCAGTGCTTTACGGACTAGCGGGAAGGACAATGAGCAGTTCTTC.